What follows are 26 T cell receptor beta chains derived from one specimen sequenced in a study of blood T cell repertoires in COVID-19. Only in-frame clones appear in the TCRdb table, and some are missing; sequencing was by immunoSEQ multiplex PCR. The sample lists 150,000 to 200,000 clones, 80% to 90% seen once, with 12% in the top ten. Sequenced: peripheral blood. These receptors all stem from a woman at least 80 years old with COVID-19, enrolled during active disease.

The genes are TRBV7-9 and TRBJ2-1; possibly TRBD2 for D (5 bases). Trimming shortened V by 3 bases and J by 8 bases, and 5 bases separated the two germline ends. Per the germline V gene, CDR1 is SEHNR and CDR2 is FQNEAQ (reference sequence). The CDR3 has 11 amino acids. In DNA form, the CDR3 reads TGTGCCAGCAGCTTTAGCGATGAGCAGTTCTTC. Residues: CASSFSDEQFF.

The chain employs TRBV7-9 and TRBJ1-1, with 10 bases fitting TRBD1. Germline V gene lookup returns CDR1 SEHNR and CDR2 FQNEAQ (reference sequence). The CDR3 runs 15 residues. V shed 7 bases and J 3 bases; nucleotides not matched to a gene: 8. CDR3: CASTFWDRGDTEAFF. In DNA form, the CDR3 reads TGTGCCAGCACCTTTTGGGACAGGGGTGACACTGAAGCTTTCTTT.

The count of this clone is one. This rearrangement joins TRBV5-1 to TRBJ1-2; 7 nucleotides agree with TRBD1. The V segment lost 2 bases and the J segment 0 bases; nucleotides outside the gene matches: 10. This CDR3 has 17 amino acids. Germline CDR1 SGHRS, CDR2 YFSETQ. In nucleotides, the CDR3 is TGCGCCAGCAGCTTCCACTGGGACAGCCGATCTAACTATGGCTACACCTTC. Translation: CASSFHWDSRSNYGYTF. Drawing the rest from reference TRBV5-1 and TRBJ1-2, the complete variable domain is KAGVTQTPRYLIKTRGQQVTLSCSPISGHRSVSWYQQTPGQGLQFLFEYFSETQRNKGNFPGRFSGRQFSNSRSEMNVSTLELGDSALYLCASSFHWDSRSNYGYTFGSGTRLTVV.

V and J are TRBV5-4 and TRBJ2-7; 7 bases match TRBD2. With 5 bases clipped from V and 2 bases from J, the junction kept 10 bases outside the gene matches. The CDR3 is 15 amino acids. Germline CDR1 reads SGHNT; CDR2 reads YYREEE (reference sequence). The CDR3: CASRGGTVNPYEQYF. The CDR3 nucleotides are TGTGCCAGCAGGGGAGGGACTGTCAACCCCTACGAGCAGTACTTC.

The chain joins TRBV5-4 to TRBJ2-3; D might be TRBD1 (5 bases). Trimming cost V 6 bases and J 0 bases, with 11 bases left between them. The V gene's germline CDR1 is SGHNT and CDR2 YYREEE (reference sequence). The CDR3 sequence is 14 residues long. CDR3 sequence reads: CASKIQGSTDTQYF. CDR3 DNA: TGTGCCAGCAAGATCCAGGGAAGCACAGATACGCAGTATTTT.

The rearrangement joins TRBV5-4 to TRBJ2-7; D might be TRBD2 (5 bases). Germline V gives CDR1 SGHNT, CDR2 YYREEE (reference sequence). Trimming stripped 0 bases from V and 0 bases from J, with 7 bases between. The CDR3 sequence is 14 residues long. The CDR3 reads CASSLGAGSYEQYF. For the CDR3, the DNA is TGTGCCAGCAGCTTGGGTGCGGGCTCCTACGAGCAGTACTTC.

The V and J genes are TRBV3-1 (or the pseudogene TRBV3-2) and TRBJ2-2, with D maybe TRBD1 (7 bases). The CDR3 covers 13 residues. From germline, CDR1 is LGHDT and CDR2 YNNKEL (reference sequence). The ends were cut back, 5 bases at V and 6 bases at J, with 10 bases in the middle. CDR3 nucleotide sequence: TGTGCCAGCAGCACCAGGGGGGCCGGGGAGCTGTTTTTT. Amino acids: CASSTRGAGELFF.

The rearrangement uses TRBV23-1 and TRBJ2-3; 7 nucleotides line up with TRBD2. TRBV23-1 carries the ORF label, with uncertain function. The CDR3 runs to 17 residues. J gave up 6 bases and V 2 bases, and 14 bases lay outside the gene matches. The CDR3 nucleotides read TGCGCCAGCAGTCAAACGCGAGCGGGACTGCCGGGGGATACGCAGTATTTT. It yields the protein CASSQTRAGLPGDTQYF.

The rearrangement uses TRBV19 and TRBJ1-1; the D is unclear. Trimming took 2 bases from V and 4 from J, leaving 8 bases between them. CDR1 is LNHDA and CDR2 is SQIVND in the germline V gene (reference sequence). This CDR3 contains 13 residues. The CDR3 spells CASSIRWATEAFF. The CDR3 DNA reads TGTGCCAGTAGTATAAGGTGGGCCACTGAAGCTTTCTTT. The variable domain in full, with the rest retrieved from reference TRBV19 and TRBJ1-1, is DGGITQSPKYLFRKEGQNVTLSCEQNLNHDAMYWYRQDPGQGLRLIYYSQIVNDFQKGDIAEGYSVSREKKESFPLTVTSAQKNPTAFYLCASSIRWATEAFFGQGTRLTVV.

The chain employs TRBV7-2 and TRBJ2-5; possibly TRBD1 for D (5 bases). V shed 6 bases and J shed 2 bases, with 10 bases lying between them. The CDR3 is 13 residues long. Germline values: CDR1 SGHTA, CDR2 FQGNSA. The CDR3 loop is CASSPTAQETQYF. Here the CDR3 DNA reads TGTGCCAGCAGTCCGACAGCTCAAGAGACCCAGTACTTC.

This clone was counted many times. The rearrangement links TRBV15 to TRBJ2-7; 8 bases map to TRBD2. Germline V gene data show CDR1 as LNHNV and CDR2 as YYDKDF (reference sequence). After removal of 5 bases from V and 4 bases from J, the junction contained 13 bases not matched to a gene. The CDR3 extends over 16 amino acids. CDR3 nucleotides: TGTGCCACCAGCCTTGGGGGGAGCGGGAGTATGTACGAGCAGTACTTC. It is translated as CATSLGGSGSMYEQYF.

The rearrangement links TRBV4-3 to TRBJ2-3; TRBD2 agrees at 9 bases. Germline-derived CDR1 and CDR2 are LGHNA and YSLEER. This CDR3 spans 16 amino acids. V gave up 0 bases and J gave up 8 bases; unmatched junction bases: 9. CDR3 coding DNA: TGCGCCAGCAGCCAAGATCGGGCGGGGGGGCCGGTTACGCAGTATTTT. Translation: CASSQDRAGGPVTQYF.

CDR3 loop: CASSLLAASTDTQYF. The DNA for the CDR3 is TGTGCCAGCAGCTTACTAGCGGCTAGCACAGATACGCAGTATTTT. The chain combines TRBV5-8 with TRBJ2-3, with 8 nucleotides matching TRBD2. The CDR3 consists of 15 residues. Germline loops: CDR1 SGHTS, CDR2 YDEGEE. V lost 2 bases, J lost 0 bases, and 2 bases stayed unmatched.

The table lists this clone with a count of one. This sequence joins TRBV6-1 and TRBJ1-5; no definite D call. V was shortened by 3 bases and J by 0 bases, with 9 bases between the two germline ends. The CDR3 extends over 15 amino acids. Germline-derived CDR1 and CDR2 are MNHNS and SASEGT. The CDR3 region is CASSDWLYSNQPQHF. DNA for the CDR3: TGTGCCAGCAGTGATTGGCTTTATAGCAATCAGCCCCAGCATTTT.

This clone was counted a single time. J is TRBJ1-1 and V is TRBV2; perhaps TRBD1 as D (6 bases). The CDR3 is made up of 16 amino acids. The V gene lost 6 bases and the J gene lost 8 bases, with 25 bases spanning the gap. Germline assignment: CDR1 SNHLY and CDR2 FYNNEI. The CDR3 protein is CASSKWGPGADGEAFF. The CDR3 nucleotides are TGTGCCAGCAGCAAATGGGGGCCCGGAGCAGATGGGGAAGCTTTCTTT.

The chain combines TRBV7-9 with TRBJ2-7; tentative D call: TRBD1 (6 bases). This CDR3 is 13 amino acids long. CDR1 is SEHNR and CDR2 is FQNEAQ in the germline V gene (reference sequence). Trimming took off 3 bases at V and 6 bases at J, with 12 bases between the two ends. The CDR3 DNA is TGTGCCAGCAGCTTGACAGGCCCCGGCGAGCAGTACTTC. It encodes CASSLTGPGEQYF.

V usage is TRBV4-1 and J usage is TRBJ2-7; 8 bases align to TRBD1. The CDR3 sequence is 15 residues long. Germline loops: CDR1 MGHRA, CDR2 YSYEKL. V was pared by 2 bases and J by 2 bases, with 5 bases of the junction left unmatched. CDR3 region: CASSQTTGAAYEQYF. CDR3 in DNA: TGCGCCAGCAGCCAAACGACAGGGGCGGCCTACGAGCAGTACTTC.

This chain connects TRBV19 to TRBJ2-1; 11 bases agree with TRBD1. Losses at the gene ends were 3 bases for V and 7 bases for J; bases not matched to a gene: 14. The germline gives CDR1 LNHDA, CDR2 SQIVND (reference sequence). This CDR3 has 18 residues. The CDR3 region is CASSIRGVADRGLNEQFF. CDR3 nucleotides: TGTGCCAGTAGTATTAGAGGGGTCGCGGACAGGGGGCTAAATGAGCAGTTCTTC.

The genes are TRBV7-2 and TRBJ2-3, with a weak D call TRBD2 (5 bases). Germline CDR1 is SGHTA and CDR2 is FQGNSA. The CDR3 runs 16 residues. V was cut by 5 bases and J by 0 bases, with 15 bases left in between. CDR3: CASSPADWYSTDTQYF. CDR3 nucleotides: TGTGCCAGCAGCCCCGCGGACTGGTATAGCACAGATACGCAGTATTTT.

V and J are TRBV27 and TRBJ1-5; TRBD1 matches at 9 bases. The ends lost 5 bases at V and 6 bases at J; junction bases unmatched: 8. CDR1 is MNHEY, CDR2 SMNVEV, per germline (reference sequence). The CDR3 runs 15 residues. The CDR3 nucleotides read TGTGCCAGCAGTAGCAACAGGGGGCGCGGTCAGCCCCAGCATTTT. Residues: CASSSNRGRGQPQHF.

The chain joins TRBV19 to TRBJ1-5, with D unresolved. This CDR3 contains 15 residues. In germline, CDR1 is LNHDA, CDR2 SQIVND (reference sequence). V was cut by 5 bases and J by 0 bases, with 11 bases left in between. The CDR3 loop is CASSHIRDSNQPQHF. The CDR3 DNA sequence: TGTGCCAGTAGTCATATCCGGGATAGCAATCAGCCCCAGCATTTT. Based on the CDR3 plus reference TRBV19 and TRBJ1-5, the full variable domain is DGGITQSPKYLFRKEGQNVTLSCEQNLNHDAMYWYRQDPGQGLRLIYYSQIVNDFQKGDIAEGYSVSREKKESFPLTVTSAQKNPTAFYLCASSHIRDSNQPQHFGDGTRLSIL.

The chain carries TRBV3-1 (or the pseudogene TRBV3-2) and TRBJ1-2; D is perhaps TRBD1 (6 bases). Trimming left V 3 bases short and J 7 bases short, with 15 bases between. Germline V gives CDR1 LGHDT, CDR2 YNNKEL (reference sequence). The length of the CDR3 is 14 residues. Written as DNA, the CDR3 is TGTGCCAGCAGCCAGGCTGGGGGGGGCGGTGGCTACACCTTC. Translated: CASSQAGGGGGYTF.

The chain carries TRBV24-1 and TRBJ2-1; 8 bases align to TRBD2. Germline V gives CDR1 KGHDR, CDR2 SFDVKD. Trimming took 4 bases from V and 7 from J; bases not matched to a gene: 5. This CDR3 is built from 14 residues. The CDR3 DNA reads TGTGCCACCAGTGAGGCGGGAGGACTTAATGAGCAGTTCTTC. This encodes CATSEAGGLNEQFF.

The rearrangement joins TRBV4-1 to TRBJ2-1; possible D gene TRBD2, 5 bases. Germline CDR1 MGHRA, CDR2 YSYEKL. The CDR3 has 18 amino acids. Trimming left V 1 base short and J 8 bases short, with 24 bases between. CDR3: CASSQGRSSARSGDEQFF. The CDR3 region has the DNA TGCGCCAGCAGCCAAGGGAGGAGTTCGGCTAGGTCGGGTGATGAGCAGTTCTTC.

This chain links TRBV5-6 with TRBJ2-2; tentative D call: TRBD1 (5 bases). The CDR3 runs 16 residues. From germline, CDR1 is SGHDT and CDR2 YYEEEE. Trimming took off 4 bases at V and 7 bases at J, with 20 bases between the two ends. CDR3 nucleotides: TGTGCCAGCAGCGGCCAGGGTACGGCAGGGTACGGGGAGCTGTTTTTT. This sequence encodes CASSGQGTAGYGELFF.

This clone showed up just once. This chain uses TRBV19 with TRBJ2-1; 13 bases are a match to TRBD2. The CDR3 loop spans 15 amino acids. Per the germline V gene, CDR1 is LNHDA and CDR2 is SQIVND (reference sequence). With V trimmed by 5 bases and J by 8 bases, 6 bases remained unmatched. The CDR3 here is CASSPWTSGRDEQFF. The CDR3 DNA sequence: TGTGCCAGTAGTCCCTGGACTAGCGGGAGAGATGAGCAGTTCTTC.